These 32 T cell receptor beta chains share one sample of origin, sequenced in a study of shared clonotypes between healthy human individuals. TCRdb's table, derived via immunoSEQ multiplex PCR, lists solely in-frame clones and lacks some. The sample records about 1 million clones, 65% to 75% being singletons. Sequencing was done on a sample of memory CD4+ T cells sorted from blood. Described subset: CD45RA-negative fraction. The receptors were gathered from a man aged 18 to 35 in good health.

CDR3 bases: TGCGCCAGCAGCCCTTGGGGGACAGGACCGTCCTCCTACGAGCAGTACTTC. Its translation is CASSPWGTGPSSYEQYF. The chain recombines TRBV4-1 with TRBJ2-7; 8 nucleotides agree with TRBD1. Germline CDR1 and CDR2: MGHRA and YSYEKL. The length of the CDR3 is 17 residues. The junction had 11 bases not matched to a gene; V was cut back by 4 bases and J by 0 bases.

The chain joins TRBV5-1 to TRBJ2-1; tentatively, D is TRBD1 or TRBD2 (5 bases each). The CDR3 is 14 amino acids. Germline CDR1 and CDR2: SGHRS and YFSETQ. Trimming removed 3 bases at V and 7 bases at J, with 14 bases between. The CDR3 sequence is CASSSGTVKNEQFF. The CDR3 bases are TGCGCCAGCAGCTCGGGGACGGTTAAGAATGAGCAGTTCTTC.

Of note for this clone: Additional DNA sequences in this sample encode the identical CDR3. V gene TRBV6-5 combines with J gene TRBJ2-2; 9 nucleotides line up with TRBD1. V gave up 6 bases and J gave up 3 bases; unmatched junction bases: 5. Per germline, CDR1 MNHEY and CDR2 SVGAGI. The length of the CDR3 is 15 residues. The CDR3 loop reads CASSSGQGDTGELFF. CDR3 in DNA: TGTGCCAGCAGCTCGGGACAGGGAGACACCGGGGAGCTGTTTTTT.

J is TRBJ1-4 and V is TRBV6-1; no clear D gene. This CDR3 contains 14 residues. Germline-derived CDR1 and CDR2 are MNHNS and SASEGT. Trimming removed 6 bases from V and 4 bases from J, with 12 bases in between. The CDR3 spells CASRKRSDNEKLFF. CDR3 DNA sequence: TGTGCCAGCAGAAAAAGGAGTGATAATGAAAAACTGTTTTTT.

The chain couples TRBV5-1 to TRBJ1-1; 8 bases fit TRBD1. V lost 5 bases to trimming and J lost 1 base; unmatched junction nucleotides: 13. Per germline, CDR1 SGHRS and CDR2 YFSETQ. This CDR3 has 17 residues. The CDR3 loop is CASSNGQGWSGNTEAFF. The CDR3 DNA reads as TGCGCCAGCAGTAACGGACAGGGCTGGTCCGGGAACACTGAAGCTTTCTTT.

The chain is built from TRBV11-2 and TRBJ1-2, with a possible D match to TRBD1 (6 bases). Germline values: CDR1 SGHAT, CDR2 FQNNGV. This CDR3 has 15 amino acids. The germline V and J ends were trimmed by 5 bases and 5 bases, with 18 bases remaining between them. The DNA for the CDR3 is TGTGCCAGCAGCCCCCTCGCGAGGACAGAATATGGCTACACCTTC. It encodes CASSPLARTEYGYTF.

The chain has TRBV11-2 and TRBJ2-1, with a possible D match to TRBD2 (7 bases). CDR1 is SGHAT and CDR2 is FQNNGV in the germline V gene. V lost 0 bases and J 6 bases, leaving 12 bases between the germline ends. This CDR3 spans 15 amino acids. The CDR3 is CASSLDGGPFNEQFF. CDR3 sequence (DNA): TGTGCCAGCAGCTTAGACGGGGGGCCCTTCAATGAGCAGTTCTTC.

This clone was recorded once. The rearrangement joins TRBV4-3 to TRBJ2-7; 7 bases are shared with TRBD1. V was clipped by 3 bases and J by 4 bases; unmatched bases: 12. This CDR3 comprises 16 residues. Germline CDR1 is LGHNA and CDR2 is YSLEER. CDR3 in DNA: TGCGCCAGCAGCCAGGCCGGGACAGAAAGTCAGTACGAGCAGTACTTC. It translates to CASSQAGTESQYEQYF.

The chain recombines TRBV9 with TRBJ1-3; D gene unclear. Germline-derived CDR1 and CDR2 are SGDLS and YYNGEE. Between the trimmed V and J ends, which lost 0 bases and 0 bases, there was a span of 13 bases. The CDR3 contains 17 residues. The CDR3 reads CASSVAAYQSSGNTIYF. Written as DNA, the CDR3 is TGTGCCAGCAGCGTAGCGGCATACCAATCCTCTGGAAACACCATATATTTT.

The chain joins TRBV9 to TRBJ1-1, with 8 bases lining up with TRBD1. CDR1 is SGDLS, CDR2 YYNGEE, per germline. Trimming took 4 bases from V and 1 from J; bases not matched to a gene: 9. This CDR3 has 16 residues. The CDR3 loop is CASSLTGGVKNTEAFF. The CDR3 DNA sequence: TGTGCCAGCAGCCTTACAGGGGGAGTTAAGAACACTGAAGCTTTCTTT.

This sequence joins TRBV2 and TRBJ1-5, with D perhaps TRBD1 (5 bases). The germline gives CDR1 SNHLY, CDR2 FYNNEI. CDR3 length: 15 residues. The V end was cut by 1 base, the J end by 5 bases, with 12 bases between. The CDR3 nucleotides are TGTGCCAGCAGTGAAGGGGGGGGGACTTATCAGCCCCAGCATTTT. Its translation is CASSEGGGTYQPQHF.

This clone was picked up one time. The CDR3 spells CASSEPGGTDTQYF. The CDR3 nucleotides are TGTGCCAGCAGTGAACCGGGTGGCACAGATACGCAGTATTTT. The V and J genes are TRBV6-1 and TRBJ2-3; D gene ambiguous. The germline gives CDR1 MNHNS, CDR2 SASEGT. The CDR3 runs to 14 residues. Trimming pared 2 bases from V and 1 base from J, leaving 7 bases between.

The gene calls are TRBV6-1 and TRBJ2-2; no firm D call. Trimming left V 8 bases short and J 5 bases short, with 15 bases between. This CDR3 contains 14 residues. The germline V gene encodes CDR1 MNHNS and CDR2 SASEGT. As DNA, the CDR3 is TGTGCCAGCGGGGTAGACTTAGGTACCGGGGAGCTGTTTTTT. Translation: CASGVDLGTGELFF.

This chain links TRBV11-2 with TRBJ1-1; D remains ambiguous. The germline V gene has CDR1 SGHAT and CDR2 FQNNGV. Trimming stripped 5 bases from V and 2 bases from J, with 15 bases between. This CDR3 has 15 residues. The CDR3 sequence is CASSPGRLINTEAFF. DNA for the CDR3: TGTGCCAGCAGCCCCGGCAGGCTGATAAACACTGAAGCTTTCTTT.

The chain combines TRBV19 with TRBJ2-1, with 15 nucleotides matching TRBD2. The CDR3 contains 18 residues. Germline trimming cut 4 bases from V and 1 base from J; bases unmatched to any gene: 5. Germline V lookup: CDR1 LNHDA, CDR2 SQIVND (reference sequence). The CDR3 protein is CASSRTSGRAGSYNEQFF. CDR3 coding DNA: TGTGCCAGTAGTAGGACTAGCGGGAGGGCCGGGTCCTACAATGAGCAGTTCTTC.

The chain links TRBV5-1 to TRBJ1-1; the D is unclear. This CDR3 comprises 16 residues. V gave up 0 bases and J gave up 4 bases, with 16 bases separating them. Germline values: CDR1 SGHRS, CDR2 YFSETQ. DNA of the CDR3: TGCGCCAGCAGCTTGGCGGGGTCGGGAGGGCTCACTGAAGCTTTCTTT. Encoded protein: CASSLAGSGGLTEAFF. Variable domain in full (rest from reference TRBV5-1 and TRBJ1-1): KAGVTQTPRYLIKTRGQQVTLSCSPISGHRSVSWYQQTPGQGLQFLFEYFSETQRNKGNFPGRFSGRQFSNSRSEMNVSTLELGDSALYLCASSLAGSGGLTEAFFGQGTRLTVV.

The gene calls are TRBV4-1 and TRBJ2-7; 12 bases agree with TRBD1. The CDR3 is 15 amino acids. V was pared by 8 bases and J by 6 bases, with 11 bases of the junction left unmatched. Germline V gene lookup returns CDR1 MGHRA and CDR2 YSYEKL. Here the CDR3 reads CASGPPGQGAFEQYF. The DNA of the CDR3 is TGCGCCAGCGGCCCTCCGGGACAGGGGGCATTCGAGCAGTACTTC.

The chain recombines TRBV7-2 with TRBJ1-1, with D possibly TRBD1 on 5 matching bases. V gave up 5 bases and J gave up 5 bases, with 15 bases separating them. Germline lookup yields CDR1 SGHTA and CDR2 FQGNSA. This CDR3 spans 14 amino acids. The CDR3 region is CASSVPRGETEAFF. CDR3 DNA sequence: TGTGCCAGCAGCGTACCTCGGGGGGAAACTGAAGCTTTCTTT.

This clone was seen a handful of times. This chain's CDR3 is CASSLGGGWLEKLFF. CDR3 coding DNA: TGTGCCAGCAGCTTAGGGGGGGGCTGGTTGGAAAAACTGTTTTTT. V is TRBV7-2 and J is TRBJ1-4; possible D gene TRBD1, 6 bases. V lost 1 base and J 8 bases, leaving 14 bases between the germline ends. There are 15 residues in the CDR3. From germline, CDR1 is SGHTA and CDR2 FQGNSA.

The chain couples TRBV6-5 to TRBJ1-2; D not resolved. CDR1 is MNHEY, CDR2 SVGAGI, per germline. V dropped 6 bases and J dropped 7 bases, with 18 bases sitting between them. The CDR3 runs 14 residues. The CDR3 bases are TGTGCCAGCAGATCACAAAGCGAGAAGGGTGGCTACACCTTC. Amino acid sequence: CASRSQSEKGGYTF.

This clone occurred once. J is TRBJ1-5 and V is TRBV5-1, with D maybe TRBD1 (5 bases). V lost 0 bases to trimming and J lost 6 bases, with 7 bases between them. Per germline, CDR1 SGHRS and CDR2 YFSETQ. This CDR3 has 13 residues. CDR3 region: CASSLGRGQPQHF. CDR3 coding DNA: TGCGCCAGCAGCTTGGGGAGGGGTCAGCCCCAGCATTTT. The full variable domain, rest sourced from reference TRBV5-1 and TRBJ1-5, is KAGVTQTPRYLIKTRGQQVTLSCSPISGHRSVSWYQQTPGQGLQFLFEYFSETQRNKGNFPGRFSGRQFSNSRSEMNVSTLELGDSALYLCASSLGRGQPQHFGDGTRLSIL.

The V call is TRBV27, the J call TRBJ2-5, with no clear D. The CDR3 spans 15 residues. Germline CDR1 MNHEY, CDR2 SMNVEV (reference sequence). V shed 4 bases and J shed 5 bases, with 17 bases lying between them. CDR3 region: CASSSPGTPRETQYF. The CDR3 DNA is TGTGCCAGCAGTTCACCGGGCACTCCCAGGGAGACCCAGTACTTC.

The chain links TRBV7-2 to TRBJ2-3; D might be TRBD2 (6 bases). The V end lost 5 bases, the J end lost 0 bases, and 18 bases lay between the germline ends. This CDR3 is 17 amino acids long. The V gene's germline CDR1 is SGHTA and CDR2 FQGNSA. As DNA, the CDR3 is TGTGCCAGCAGCCGGAGAAGCGGGTTCACTAGCACAGATACGCAGTATTTT. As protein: CASSRRSGFTSTDTQYF.

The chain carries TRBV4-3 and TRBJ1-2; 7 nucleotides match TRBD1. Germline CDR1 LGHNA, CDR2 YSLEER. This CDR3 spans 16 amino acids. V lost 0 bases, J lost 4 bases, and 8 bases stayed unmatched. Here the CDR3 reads CASSQDTGVFFYGYTF. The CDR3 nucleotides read TGCGCCAGCAGCCAAGATACAGGGGTGTTCTTCTATGGCTACACCTTC.

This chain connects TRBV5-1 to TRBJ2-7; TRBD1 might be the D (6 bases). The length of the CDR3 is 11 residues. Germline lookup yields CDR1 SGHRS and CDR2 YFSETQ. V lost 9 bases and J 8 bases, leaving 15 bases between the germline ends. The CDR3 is CANPSRGKQYF. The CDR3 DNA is TGCGCCAACCCGAGCAGGGGTAAGCAGTACTTC.

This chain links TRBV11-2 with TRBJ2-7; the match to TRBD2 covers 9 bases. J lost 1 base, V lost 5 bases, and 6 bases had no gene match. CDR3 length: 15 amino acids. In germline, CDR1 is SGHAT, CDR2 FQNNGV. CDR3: CASSATSGSSYEQYF. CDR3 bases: TGTGCCAGCAGCGCAACTAGCGGGTCTTCCTACGAGCAGTACTTC.

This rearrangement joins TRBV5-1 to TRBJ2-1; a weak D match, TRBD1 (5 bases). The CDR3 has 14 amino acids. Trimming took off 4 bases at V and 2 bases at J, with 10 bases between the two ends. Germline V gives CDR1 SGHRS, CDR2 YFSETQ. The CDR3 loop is CASSAAGTYNEQFF. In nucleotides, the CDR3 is TGCGCCAGCAGCGCGGCAGGGACCTACAATGAGCAGTTCTTC.

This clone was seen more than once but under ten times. CDR3: CASSEGRSSYEQYF. The CDR3 DNA follows: TGTGCCAGCAGCGAGGGACGGAGCTCCTACGAGCAGTACTTC. The chain carries TRBV27 and TRBJ2-7; D assignment may be TRBD1 or TRBD2 (5 bases each). This CDR3 comprises 14 residues. V lost 6 bases and J 0 bases, leaving 12 bases between the germline ends. Per the germline V gene, CDR1 is MNHEY and CDR2 is SMNVEV (reference sequence).

The CDR3, as DNA: TGTGCCAGCCGGGCGGGATATAGCAATCAGCCCCAGCATTTT. Amino acid sequence: CASRAGYSNQPQHF. The genes are TRBV27 and TRBJ1-5; D not certain. This CDR3 is built from 14 residues. Germline V CDR1 and CDR2: MNHEY, SMNVEV (reference sequence). V was trimmed by 8 bases and J by 0 bases, leaving 11 bases between them.

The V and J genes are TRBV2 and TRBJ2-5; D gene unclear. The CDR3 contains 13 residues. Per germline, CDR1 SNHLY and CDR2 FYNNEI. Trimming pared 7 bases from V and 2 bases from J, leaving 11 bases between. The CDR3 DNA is TGTGCCAGCAACCCAGACTGGCAAGAGACCCAGTACTTC. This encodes CASNPDWQETQYF.

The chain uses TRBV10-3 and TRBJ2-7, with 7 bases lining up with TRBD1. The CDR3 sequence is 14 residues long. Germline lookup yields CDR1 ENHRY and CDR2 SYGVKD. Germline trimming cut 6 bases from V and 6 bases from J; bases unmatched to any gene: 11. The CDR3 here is CAIRWDSSPSEQYF. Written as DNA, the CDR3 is TGTGCCATCAGATGGGACAGCTCCCCGTCCGAGCAGTACTTC.

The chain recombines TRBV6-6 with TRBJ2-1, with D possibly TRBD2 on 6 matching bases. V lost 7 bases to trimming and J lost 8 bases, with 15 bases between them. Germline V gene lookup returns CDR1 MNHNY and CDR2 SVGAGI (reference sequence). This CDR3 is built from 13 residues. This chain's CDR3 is CASTRDSWDEQFF. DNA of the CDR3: TGTGCCAGCACTCGGGACTCTTGGGATGAGCAGTTCTTC.